The T cell receptor beta chain under discussion was sequenced for a study of blood T cell repertoires in COVID-19. The wider study: Samples representing acute and convalescent COVID-19 were sourced from the United States, Italy and Spain.

The V and J ends lost 8 bases and 7 bases, in that order; junction bases with no gene match: 7. The CDR3 covers 13 residues. Germline V gene lookup returns CDR1 SQVTM and CDR2 ANQGSEA. As handled by the study authors: Reference gene primer amplification gave estimated nucleated cell counts. Only in-frame clones appear in the TCRdb table, and some are missing; sequencing was by immunoSEQ multiplex PCR. V and J calls and clone size come straight from that table; D and trimming were deduced from the DNA. The sample includes 150,000 to 200,000 clones, 80% to 85% of them seen just once. The chain links TRBV29-1 to TRBJ2-2, with 10 nucleotides matching TRBD1. The material sequenced was peripheral blood. The sequence derives from a man between 18 and 29 years old with active or convalescent COVID-19. The CDR3 spells CSSMWTGGGELFF. The CDR3 DNA is TGCAGCTCCATGTGGACAGGGGGCGGGGAGCTGTTTTTT.